Below, 19 T cell receptor beta chains from the same sample are listed, as sequenced in a study of cytomegalovirus exposure and HLA in healthy donors. Produced via immunoSEQ multiplex PCR; TCRdb's table is partial and in-frame only. In the table there are 200,000 to 250,000 clones, about nine tenths of which are singletons. The sequenced sample was PBMCs. The source is a woman aged 18-29 years in good health and CMV-seropositive.

This clone was seen more than once but under ten times. The CDR3 reads CASSPGTGIELFF. The CDR3 nucleotides read TGTGCCAGCAGCCCCGGGACAGGGATCGAGCTGTTTTTT. The chain recombines TRBV7-9 with TRBJ2-2; TRBD1 aligns across 9 bases. This CDR3 spans 13 amino acids. J lost 11 bases, V lost 5 bases, and 6 bases had no gene match. CDR1 and CDR2 (germline): SEHNR, FQNEAQ (reference sequence).

The genes are TRBV2 and TRBJ1-2; 11 bases are shared with TRBD1. The ends lost 3 bases at V and 7 bases at J; junction bases unmatched: 4. Germline CDR1 SNHLY, CDR2 FYNNEI. This CDR3 has 14 amino acids. CDR3 in DNA: TGTGCCAGCAGTGAGGGACAGGGGGTAGCTGGCTACACCTTC. Amino acids: CASSEGQGVAGYTF.

The chain employs TRBV28 and TRBJ2-3; 8 bases are shared with TRBD1. The ends lost 3 bases at V and 4 bases at J; junction bases unmatched: 6. The V gene's germline CDR1 is MDHEN and CDR2 SYDVKM. The CDR3 extends over 15 amino acids. This CDR3 is CASSLRTGIADTQYF. CDR3 DNA: TGTGCCAGCAGTTTGCGGACAGGGATCGCAGATACGCAGTATTTT. Full variable domain (rest looked up from reference TRBV28 and TRBJ2-3): DVKVTQSSRYLVKRTGEKVFLECVQDMDHENMFWYRQDPGLGLRLIYFSYDVKMKEKGDIPEGYSVSREKKERFSLILESASTNQTSMYLCASSLRTGIADTQYFGPGTRLTVL.

The rearrangement uses TRBV6-8 and TRBJ2-7; possibly TRBD2 for D (5 bases). The germline V and J ends were trimmed by 3 bases and 2 bases, with 11 bases remaining between them. Germline V CDR1 and CDR2: MNHGY, SAAAGT. This CDR3 region has 14 residues. This chain's CDR3 is CASSYRGSAYEQYF. The CDR3, as DNA: TGTGCCAGCAGTTATAGAGGGAGTGCCTACGAGCAGTACTTC.

The chain uses TRBV16 and TRBJ2-3, with 15 bases that match TRBD2. This CDR3 is built from 19 residues. Per the germline V gene, CDR1 is KGHSY and CDR2 is FQNENV. With 0 bases clipped from V and 4 bases from J, the junction kept 8 bases outside the gene matches. CDR3 bases: TGTGCCAGCAGCCAATCCTGGACTAGCGGGAGGGCCCAAGCAGATACGCAGTATTTT. This gives the protein CASSQSWTSGRAQADTQYF.

The chain uses TRBV2 and TRBJ1-2; D remains unclear. Germline V lookup: CDR1 SNHLY, CDR2 FYNNEI. The CDR3 runs 13 residues. Trimming took 3 bases from V and 4 from J, leaving 9 bases between them. The CDR3 DNA is TGTGCCAGCAGTGACGGTGCCTCCTATGGCTACACCTTC. This sequence encodes CASSDGASYGYTF.

The sample holds many counts of this clone. At one boundary the junction diverges from the germline segment, which might be a read error. This chain joins TRBV29-1 and TRBJ2-5, with D possibly matching TRBD2 (6 bases). The germline V gene encodes CDR1 SQVTM and CDR2 ANQGSEA. This CDR3 has 13 amino acids. DNA of the CDR3: TGCAGCGTAGAAGTAAGGGGAGGAAAGACCCAGTACTTC. Protein product: CSVEVRGGKTQYF.

The genes are TRBV18 and TRBJ2-7, with D tentatively TRBD2 (6 bases). CDR3 length: 13 amino acids. The V end lost 5 bases, the J end lost 4 bases, and 12 bases lay between the germline ends. Per germline, CDR1 KGHSH and CDR2 LQKENI. CDR3 coding DNA: TGTGCCAGCTCAACCGGGACTTTTTACGAGCAGTACTTC. Amino acid sequence: CASSTGTFYEQYF.

The chain combines TRBV25-1 with TRBJ2-2; D gene ambiguous. The CDR3 runs to 13 residues. In germline, CDR1 is MGHDK, CDR2 SYGVNS. The V and J ends lost 7 bases and 3 bases respectively, with 9 bases between them. CDR3 residues: CASKQLYTGELFF. The DNA for the CDR3 is TGTGCCAGCAAGCAACTTTACACCGGGGAGCTGTTTTTT.

This clone was counted a single time. The V gene is TRBV6-6, the J gene TRBJ1-2; the D gene is possibly TRBD1 (6 bases). The CDR3 extends over 13 amino acids. Trimming cost V 4 bases and J 6 bases, with 12 bases left between them. CDR1 is MNHNY and CDR2 is SVGAGI in the germline V gene (reference sequence). CDR3 sequence (DNA): TGTGCCAGCAGTTGGGGGGAGGGGGATGGCTACACCTTC. It yields the protein CASSWGEGDGYTF.

In its sample, this clone was seen a few times. This rearrangement joins TRBV19 to TRBJ1-1; D remains ambiguous. Between the trimmed V and J ends, which lost 2 bases and 2 bases, there was a span of 9 bases. The CDR3 has 14 residues. Germline CDR1 reads LNHDA; CDR2 reads SQIVND (reference sequence). This CDR3 reads CASSITHLNTEAFF. In DNA form, the CDR3 reads TGTGCCAGTAGTATAACCCACCTAAACACTGAAGCTTTCTTT.

Only one count was recorded for this clone. The V gene is TRBV7-8, the J gene TRBJ2-7; TRBD2 aligns across 9 bases. This CDR3 is 17 amino acids long. Germline CDR1 reads SGHVS; CDR2 reads FQNEAQ. V trimming: 2 bases; J trimming: 3 bases; junction bases outside the gene matches: 11. Written as DNA, the CDR3 is TGTGCCAGCAGCTTAAACACGGACAGGACTAGCGACTACGAGCAGTACTTC. This sequence encodes CASSLNTDRTSDYEQYF. Supplemented by reference TRBV7-8 and TRBJ2-7, the full variable domain reads GAGVSQSPRYKVAKRGQDVALRCDPISGHVSLFWYQQALGQGPEFLTYFQNEAQLDKSGLPSDRFFAERPEGSVSTLKIQRTQQEDSAVYLCASSLNTDRTSDYEQYFGPGTRLTVT.

The chain uses TRBV19 and TRBJ2-7; D is uncertain. The CDR3 consists of 14 residues. V shed 3 bases and J shed 2 bases, with 11 bases lying between them. CDR1 is LNHDA, CDR2 SQIVND, per germline (reference sequence). The CDR3 sequence: CASSIMATTYEQYF. CDR3 in DNA: TGTGCCAGTAGTATTATGGCCACTACCTACGAGCAGTACTTC.

The table lists this clone with many counts. The chain has TRBV2 and TRBJ1-3; D possibly corresponds to TRBD1 (5 bases). Trimming removed 4 bases from V and 2 bases from J, with 9 bases in between. CDR3 length: 14 residues. The V gene's germline CDR1 is SNHLY and CDR2 FYNNEI. The CDR3 region has the DNA TGTGCCAGCAGTGTCGGGGGGGCTGGAAACACCATATATTTT. Amino acids: CASSVGGAGNTIYF.

V is TRBV5-1 and J is TRBJ2-7; D is possibly TRBD1 (6 bases). CDR1 SGHRS and CDR2 YFSETQ come from the germline V gene. V was clipped by 3 bases and J by 1 base, with 11 bases between them. The CDR3 spans 14 residues. The CDR3 DNA sequence: TGCGCCAGCAGCTGGGACACCTTATCCTACGAGCAGTACTTC. Amino acid sequence: CASSWDTLSYEQYF.

The chain couples TRBV27 to TRBJ1-5; D perhaps matches TRBD1 (6 bases). The CDR3 contains 13 residues. V was pared by 3 bases and J by 9 bases, with 12 bases between. Germline V lookup: CDR1 MNHEY, CDR2 SMNVEV (reference sequence). The CDR3 spells CASSFRGYRPQHF. Here the CDR3 DNA reads TGTGCCAGCAGTTTTAGGGGGTACCGGCCCCAGCATTTT.

This clone appeared a single time. J is TRBJ2-7 and V is TRBV6-1; the D gene is possibly TRBD1 (5 bases). CDR3 size: 15 residues. The germline V gene has CDR1 MNHNS and CDR2 SASEGT. Trimming took 3 bases from V and 4 from J, leaving 16 bases between them. CDR3 sequence: CASSDRAGSPYEQYF. In DNA, the CDR3 is TGTGCCAGCAGTGATCGTGCAGGGTCCCCTTACGAGCAGTACTTC.

This chain connects TRBV10-3 to TRBJ2-7; a weak D match, TRBD2 (6 bases). CDR3 length: 13 residues. In germline, CDR1 is ENHRY, CDR2 SYGVKD. Trimming removed 10 bases at V and 7 bases at J, with 20 bases between. CDR3 bases: TGTGCCACCCGGGACTCTCCCACGGGGGAGCAGTACTTC. As protein: CATRDSPTGEQYF.

The chain joins TRBV27 to TRBJ2-1; the match to TRBD2 covers 8 bases. The J segment lost 5 bases and the V segment lost 5 bases, leaving 11 bases of the junction unmatched. The CDR3 loop spans 16 amino acids. CDR1 and CDR2 from the germline V gene are MNHEY and SMNVEV (reference sequence). CDR3 sequence reads: CASSLWGSGTNNEQFF. The CDR3 DNA sequence: TGTGCCAGCAGTCTCTGGGGTAGCGGGACCAACAATGAGCAGTTCTTC.